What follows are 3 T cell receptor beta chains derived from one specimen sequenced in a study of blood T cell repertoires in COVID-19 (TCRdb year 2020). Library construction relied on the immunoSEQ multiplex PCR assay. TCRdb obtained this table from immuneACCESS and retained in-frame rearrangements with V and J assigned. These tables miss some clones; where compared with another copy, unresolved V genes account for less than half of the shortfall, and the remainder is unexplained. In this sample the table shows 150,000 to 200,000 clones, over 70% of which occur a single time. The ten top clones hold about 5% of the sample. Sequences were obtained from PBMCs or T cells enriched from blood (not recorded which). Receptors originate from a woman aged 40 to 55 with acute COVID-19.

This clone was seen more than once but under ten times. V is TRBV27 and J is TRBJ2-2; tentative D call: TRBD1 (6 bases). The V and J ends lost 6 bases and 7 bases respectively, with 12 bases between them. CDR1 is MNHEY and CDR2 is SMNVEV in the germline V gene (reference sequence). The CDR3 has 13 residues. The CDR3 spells CASRQIGGGELFF. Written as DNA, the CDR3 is TGTGCCAGCAGGCAAATAGGGGGCGGGGAGCTGTTTTTT.

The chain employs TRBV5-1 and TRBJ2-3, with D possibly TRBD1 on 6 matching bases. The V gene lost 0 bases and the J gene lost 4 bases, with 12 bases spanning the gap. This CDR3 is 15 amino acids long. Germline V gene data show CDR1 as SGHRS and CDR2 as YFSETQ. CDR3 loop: CASSLEGRGADTQYF. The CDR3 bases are TGCGCCAGCAGCTTGGAAGGCAGGGGCGCAGATACGCAGTATTTT.

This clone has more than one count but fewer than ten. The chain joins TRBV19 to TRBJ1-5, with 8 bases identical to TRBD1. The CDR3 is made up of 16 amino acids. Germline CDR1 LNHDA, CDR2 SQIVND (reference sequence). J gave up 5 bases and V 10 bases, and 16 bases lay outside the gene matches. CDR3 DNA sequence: TGTGCCACTCAAAGAACGGACAGGGAGGCCTATCAGCCCCAGCATTTT. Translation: CATQRTDREAYQPQHF.